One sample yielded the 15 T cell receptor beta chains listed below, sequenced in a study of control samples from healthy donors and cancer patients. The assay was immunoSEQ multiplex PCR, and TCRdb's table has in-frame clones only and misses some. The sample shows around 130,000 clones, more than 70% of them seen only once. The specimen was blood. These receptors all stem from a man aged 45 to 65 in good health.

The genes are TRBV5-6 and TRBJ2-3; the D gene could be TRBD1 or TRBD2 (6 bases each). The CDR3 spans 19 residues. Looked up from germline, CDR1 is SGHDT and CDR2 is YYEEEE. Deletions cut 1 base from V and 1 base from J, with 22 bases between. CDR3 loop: CASSLLGKGGSGGTDTQYF. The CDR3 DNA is TGTGCCAGCAGCTTGCTGGGGAAGGGGGGTTCCGGGGGCACAGATACGCAGTATTTT.

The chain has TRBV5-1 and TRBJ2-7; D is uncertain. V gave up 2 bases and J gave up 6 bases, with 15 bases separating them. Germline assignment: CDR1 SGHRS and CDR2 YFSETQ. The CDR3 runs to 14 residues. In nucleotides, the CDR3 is TGCGCCAGCAGCTTCAACGGTTTTTCGGGCGAGCAGTACTTC. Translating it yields CASSFNGFSGEQYF.

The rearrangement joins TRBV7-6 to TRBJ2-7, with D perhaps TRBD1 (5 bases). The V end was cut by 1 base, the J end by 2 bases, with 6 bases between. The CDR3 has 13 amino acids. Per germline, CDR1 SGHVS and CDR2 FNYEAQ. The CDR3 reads CASSLGGPYEQYF. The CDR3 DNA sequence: TGTGCCAGCAGCTTAGGGGGCCCCTACGAGCAGTACTTC.

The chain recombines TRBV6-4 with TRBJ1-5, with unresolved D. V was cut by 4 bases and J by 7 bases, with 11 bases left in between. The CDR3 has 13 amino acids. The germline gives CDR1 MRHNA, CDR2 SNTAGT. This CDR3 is CASSVGLGQPQHF. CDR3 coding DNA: TGTGCCAGCAGTGTGGGGTTAGGGCAGCCCCAGCATTTT.

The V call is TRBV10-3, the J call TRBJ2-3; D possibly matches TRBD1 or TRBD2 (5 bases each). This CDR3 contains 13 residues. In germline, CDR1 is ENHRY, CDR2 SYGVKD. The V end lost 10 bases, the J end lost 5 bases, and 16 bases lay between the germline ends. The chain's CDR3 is CATGTGEGDTQYF. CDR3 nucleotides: TGTGCCACGGGGACGGGCGAGGGAGATACGCAGTATTTT.

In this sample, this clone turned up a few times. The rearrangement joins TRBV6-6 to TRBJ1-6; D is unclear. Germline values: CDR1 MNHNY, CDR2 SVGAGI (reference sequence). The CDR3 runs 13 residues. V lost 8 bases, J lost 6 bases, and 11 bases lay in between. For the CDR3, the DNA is TGTGCCAGCTACCAACAGCCTAATTCACCCCTCCACTTT. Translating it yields CASYQQPNSPLHF.

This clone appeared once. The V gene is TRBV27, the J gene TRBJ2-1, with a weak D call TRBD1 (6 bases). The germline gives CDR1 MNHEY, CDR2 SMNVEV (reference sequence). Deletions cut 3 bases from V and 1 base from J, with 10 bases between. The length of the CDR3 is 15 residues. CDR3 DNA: TGTGCCAGCAGTTTCACAGGGAAGTCCTACAATGAGCAGTTCTTC. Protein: CASSFTGKSYNEQFF.

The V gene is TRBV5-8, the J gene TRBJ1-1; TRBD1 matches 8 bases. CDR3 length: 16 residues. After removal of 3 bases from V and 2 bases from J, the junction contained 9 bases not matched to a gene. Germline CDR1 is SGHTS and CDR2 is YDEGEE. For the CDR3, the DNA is TGTGCCAGCAGCTATACCGGGACAGGATCAAACACTGAAGCTTTCTTT. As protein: CASSYTGTGSNTEAFF.

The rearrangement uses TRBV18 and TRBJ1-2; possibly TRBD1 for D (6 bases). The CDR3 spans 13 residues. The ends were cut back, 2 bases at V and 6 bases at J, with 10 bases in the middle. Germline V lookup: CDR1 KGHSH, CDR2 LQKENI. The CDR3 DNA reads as TGTGCCAGCTCACCAACAGGGTGGGATGGCTACACCTTC. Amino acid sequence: CASSPTGWDGYTF.

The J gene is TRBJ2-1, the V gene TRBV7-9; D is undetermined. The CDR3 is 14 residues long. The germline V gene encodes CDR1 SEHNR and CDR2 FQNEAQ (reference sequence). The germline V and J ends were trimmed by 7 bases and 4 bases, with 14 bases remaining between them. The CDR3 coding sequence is TGTGCCAGCACCCAATCTTACATTTACAATGAGCAGTTCTTC. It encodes CASTQSYIYNEQFF.

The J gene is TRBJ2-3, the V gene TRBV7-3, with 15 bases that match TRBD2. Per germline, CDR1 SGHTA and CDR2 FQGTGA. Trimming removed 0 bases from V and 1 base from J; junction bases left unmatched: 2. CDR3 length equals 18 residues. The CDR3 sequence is CASSLTGLAGGGTDTQYF. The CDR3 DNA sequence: TGTGCCAGCAGCTTAACGGGACTAGCGGGGGGAGGCACAGATACGCAGTATTTT.

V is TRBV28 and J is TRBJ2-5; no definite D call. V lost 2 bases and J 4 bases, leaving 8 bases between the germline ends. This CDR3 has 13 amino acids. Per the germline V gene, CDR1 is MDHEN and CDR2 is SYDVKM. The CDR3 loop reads CASSLPATETQYF. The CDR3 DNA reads TGTGCCAGCAGTTTACCAGCTACAGAGACCCAGTACTTC.

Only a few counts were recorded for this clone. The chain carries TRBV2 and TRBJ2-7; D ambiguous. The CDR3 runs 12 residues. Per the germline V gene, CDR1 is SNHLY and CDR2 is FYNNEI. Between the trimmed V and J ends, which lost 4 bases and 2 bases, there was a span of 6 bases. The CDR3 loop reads CASSVSAYEQYF. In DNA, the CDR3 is TGTGCCAGCAGTGTCAGTGCCTACGAGCAGTACTTC.

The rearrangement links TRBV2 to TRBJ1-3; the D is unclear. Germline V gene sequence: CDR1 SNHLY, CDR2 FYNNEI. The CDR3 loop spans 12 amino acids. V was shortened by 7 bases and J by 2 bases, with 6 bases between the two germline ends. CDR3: CASTEAGNTIYF. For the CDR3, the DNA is TGTGCCAGCACAGAAGCTGGAAACACCATATATTTT.

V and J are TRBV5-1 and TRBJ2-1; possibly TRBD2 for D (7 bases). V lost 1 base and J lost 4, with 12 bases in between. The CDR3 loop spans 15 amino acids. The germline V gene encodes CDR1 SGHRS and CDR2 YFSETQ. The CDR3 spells CASSLFAGAYNEQFF. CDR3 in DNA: TGCGCCAGCAGCTTGTTTGCGGGGGCTTACAATGAGCAGTTCTTC.